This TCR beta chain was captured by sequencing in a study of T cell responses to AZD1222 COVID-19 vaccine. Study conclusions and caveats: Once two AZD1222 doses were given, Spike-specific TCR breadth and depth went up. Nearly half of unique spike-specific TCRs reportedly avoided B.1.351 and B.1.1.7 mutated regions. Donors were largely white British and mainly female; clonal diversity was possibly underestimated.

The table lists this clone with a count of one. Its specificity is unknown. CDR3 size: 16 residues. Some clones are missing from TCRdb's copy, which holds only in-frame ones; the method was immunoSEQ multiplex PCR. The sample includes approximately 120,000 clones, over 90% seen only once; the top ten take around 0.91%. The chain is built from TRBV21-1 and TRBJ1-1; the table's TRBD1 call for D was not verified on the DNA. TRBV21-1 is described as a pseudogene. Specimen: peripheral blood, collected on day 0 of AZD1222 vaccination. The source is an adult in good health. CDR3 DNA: TGTGCCAGCAGCAAATGGGAAGGGGAAGGAAACACTGAAGCTTTCTTT. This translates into CASSKWEGEGNTEAFF.